These 9 T cell receptor beta chains share one sample of origin, sequenced in a study of control samples from healthy donors and cancer patients. Repertoires were generated with immunoSEQ multiplex PCR, while TCRdb's copy carries only in-frame clones and drops some. This sample has some 90,000 clones; 80% to 95% occur once, and the top ten carry 0.85% to 1%. The sample was blood. These receptors came from a woman aged 30 to 39 in good health.

The table lists this clone with a count of one. The rearrangement links TRBV5-1 to TRBJ2-3; D perhaps matches TRBD1 (6 bases). Germline CDR1 reads SGHRS; CDR2 reads YFSETQ. V shed 4 bases and J shed 4 bases, with 13 bases lying between them. The CDR3 sequence is 14 residues long. CDR3 sequence reads: CASSLQGRPDTQYF. As DNA, the CDR3 is TGCGCCAGCAGCCTACAGGGTCGCCCAGATACGCAGTATTTT.

This chain links TRBV24-1 with TRBJ1-3; D gene ambiguous. Trimming took off 3 bases at V and 3 bases at J, with 8 bases between the two ends. The CDR3 sequence is 14 residues long. In germline, CDR1 is KGHDR, CDR2 SFDVKD. The CDR3 DNA reads TGTGCCACCAGTGATCGGAAGGGTGGAAACACCATATATTTT. It specifies CATSDRKGGNTIYF.

V is TRBV5-1 and J is TRBJ2-5; the D is unclear. V gave up 0 bases and J gave up 0 bases, with 3 bases separating them. The length of the CDR3 is 13 residues. The germline gives CDR1 SGHRS, CDR2 YFSETQ. This CDR3 is CASSLEYQETQYF. In DNA, the CDR3 is TGCGCCAGCAGCTTGGAGTACCAAGAGACCCAGTACTTC.

V usage is TRBV29-1 and J usage is TRBJ1-4, with TRBD1 matching over 9 bases. The CDR3 is 13 amino acids. Germline assignment: CDR1 SQVTM and CDR2 ANQGSEA. The V and J ends lost 6 bases and 8 bases, in that order; junction bases with no gene match: 7. CDR3 amino acids: CSVGTGRGEKLFF. The CDR3 DNA follows: TGCAGCGTAGGGACAGGGCGAGGCGAAAAACTGTTTTTT.

The chain employs TRBV7-3 and TRBJ2-2, with a weak D call TRBD2 (5 bases). CDR3 length: 14 residues. Germline CDR1 SGHTA, CDR2 FQGTGA. The V and J ends lost 3 bases and 5 bases respectively, with 10 bases between them. CDR3 residues: CASSLVPGTGELFF. In nucleotides, the CDR3 is TGTGCCAGCAGCTTGGTACCGGGAACCGGGGAGCTGTTTTTT.

V and J are TRBV19 and TRBJ1-2; no reliable D call. The V and J ends lost 9 bases and 2 bases respectively, with 19 bases between them. This CDR3 is built from 15 residues. From germline, CDR1 is LNHDA and CDR2 SQIVND (reference sequence). The CDR3, as DNA: TGTGCCAGCAGAAACGAGGTGCCGGGGAACTATGGCTACACCTTC. This sequence encodes CASRNEVPGNYGYTF.

Relative to its sample, this clone is medium-sized. The rearrangement joins TRBV10-2 to TRBJ1-2, with D perhaps matching TRBD1 (5 bases). Per germline, CDR1 WSHSY and CDR2 SAAADI. V was cut by 1 base and J by 8 bases, with 20 bases left in between. This CDR3 is 16 amino acids long. CDR3 in amino acids: CASSEFSPDRAGGYTF. CDR3 DNA: TGCGCCAGCAGTGAGTTTTCCCCCGACAGAGCGGGGGGCTACACCTTC.

Only a few counts were recorded for this clone. This chain connects TRBV30 to TRBJ1-5, with D unclear. The CDR3 spans 17 residues. V lost 2 bases to trimming and J lost 4 bases, with 21 bases between them. Germline CDR1 GTSNPN, CDR2 SVGIG (reference sequence). CDR3 residues: CAWSPSTRQLWNQPQHF. DNA for the CDR3: TGTGCCTGGAGTCCATCTACCCGGCAGCTCTGGAATCAGCCCCAGCATTTT. Together with reference TRBV30 and TRBJ1-5, the CDR3 gives the full variable domain: SQTIHQWPATLVQPVGSPLSLECTVEGTSNPNLYWYRQAAGRGLQLLFYSVGIGQISSEVPQNLSASRPQDRQFILSSKKLLLSDSGFYLCAWSPSTRQLWNQPQHFGDGTRLSIL.

The chain links TRBV5-4 to TRBJ2-3; 8 nucleotides align to TRBD2. Germline CDR1 and CDR2: SGHNT and YYREEE (reference sequence). With V trimmed by 1 base and J by 6 bases, 7 bases remained unmatched. The CDR3 consists of 15 residues. This CDR3 is CASSLKRGQSDTQYF. The CDR3 region has the DNA TGTGCCAGCAGCTTGAAGCGGGGGCAGTCTGATACGCAGTATTTT.